This TCR beta chain stems from a study of blood T cell repertoires in COVID-19. Background on the study: PBMCs, B-cell-depleted T cells, or T cells provided the cDNA or gDNA that made up the material.

Authors' methods: By means of reference gene primer amplification, nucleated cell counts were estimated. Using immunoSEQ multiplex PCR, the repertoire was profiled, and TCRdb retains in-frame clones only, with some absent. V and J calls and clone size follow that table, whereas D and trimming were derived from the DNA. The data contain approximately 46,000 clones, around 85% of them singletons. The TCR originated in a man between 60 and 75 years old with acute or convalescent COVID-19. Sequencing was carried out using peripheral blood.

The CDR3 loop is CASTFGQDPFYGYTF. CDR3 sequence (DNA): TGTGCCAGCACCTTCGGACAGGACCCGTTCTATGGCTACACCTTC. V gene TRBV28 combines with J gene TRBJ1-2, with 7 bases that match TRBD1. The CDR3 runs 15 residues. Trimming removed 7 bases from V and 4 bases from J; junction bases left unmatched: 12. From germline, CDR1 is MDHEN and CDR2 SYDVKM.